This T cell receptor (beta chain) was captured by sequencing in a study of T-cell memory formation after mild COVID-19. There are a few counts of this clonotype. TCRdb recomputed calls from the 5' RACE reads with MiXCR, one row per CDR3 protein. The table records 180,000 or so distinct CDR3 sequences, roughly 17% of them present only once. V lost 3 bases, J lost 7 bases, and 7 bases stayed unmatched. CDR3 length: 14 residues. Germline V gene data show CDR1 as SGHTA and CDR2 as FQGNSA. Sequencing was carried out using PBMCs or a T cell subset sorted from them (not recorded which). The V gene is TRBV7-2, the J gene TRBJ2-5; 8 positions match TRBD2. The sequence came from an adult woman who had mild COVID-19 (a few samples of this study predate the infection). Cell type and time point are not known. The CDR3 DNA reads TGTGCCAGCAGCTTTGGGAGCGGGGGAGGGACCCAGTACTTC. It specifies CASSFGSGGGTQYF.